This record looks at one T cell receptor (beta chain) sequence and its context. Trimming cost V 4 bases and J 1 base, with 10 bases left between them. Germline CDR1 SQVTM, CDR2 ANQGSEA. CDR3 size: 13 residues. Original handling: Amplification with reference gene primers provided the estimates of nucleated cell counts. TCRdb's copy holds only in-frame clones and misses some; the assay was immunoSEQ multiplex PCR. The V and J calls and clone size come from that table; D and trimming were worked out from the DNA. The profile covers 110,000 to 150,000 clones, with more than 60% appearing a single time and about 2% taken by the ten largest. This sample stems from a study of blood T cell repertoires in COVID-19.

The receptor was derived from a woman aged 60-75 years with acute or convalescent COVID-19. The chain recombines TRBV29-1 with TRBJ1-1; tentatively, D is TRBD1 (6 bases). Sequencing was done on a sample of peripheral blood. CDR3 residues: CSVGDTRNTEAFF. CDR3 bases: TGCAGCGTTGGGGACACCCGGAACACTGAAGCTTTCTTT.